One sample yielded the 30 T cell receptor beta chains listed below, sequenced in a study of identifying expanded T cells in peripheral blood (dated by TCRdb to about 2019). Library generation was performed with the immunoSEQ multiplex PCR assay. Sourced from immuneACCESS, this table was stored by TCRdb with only in-frame sequences that have V and J called. A share of the clones is absent; for the studies checked, an unresolved V gene accounts for under half, and the remainder has no known explanation. The sample has about 85,000 clones on record, around 89% of them singletons. The ten biggest clones cover around 2.7% of the sample. Sequencing was performed on blood. The receptors were sampled from a person between 18 and 69 years old in good health.

This clone was observed once. The chain uses TRBV13 and TRBJ2-4; tentatively, D is TRBD1 (5 bases). The CDR3 covers 14 residues. Germline V lookup: CDR1 PRHDT, CDR2 FYEKMQ (reference sequence). The V end was cut by 7 bases, the J end by 4 bases, with 14 bases between. CDR3 DNA sequence: TGTGCCAGCACCCCAGGGAATAATAAAAACATTCAGTACTTC. Translated: CASTPGNNKNIQYF.

V is TRBV29-1 and J is TRBJ1-2; 9 bases map to TRBD1. Germline CDR1 and CDR2: SQVTM and ANQGSEA. This CDR3 is 14 amino acids long. After removal of 0 bases from V and 6 bases from J, the junction contained 5 bases not matched to a gene. CDR3 nucleotides: TGCAGCGTTGAAGAATGGGGACAGGGTCATGGCTACACCTTC. As protein: CSVEEWGQGHGYTF.

This clone was recorded a few times. This chain links TRBV6-6 with TRBJ1-4; TRBD1 is a possible D gene (6 bases). Germline V gene lookup returns CDR1 MNHNY and CDR2 SVGAGI (reference sequence). Trimming shortened V by 8 bases and J by 5 bases, and 12 bases separated the two germline ends. The CDR3 runs to 13 residues. The CDR3 region is CASGRGENEKLFF. CDR3 DNA sequence: TGTGCCAGCGGCAGGGGCGAGAATGAAAAACTGTTTTTT.

This chain connects TRBV10-3 to TRBJ2-6, with 7 positions matching TRBD2. Per the germline V gene, CDR1 is ENHRY and CDR2 is SYGVKD. The J segment lost 4 bases and the V segment lost 10 bases, leaving 7 bases of the junction unmatched. The CDR3 extends over 14 amino acids. The CDR3 region has the DNA TGTGCCAGTGGGGGGGTCTACGGGGCCAACGTCCTGACTTTC. Translation: CASGGVYGANVLTF.

This clone was seen only a few times. This chain links TRBV11-1 with TRBJ2-7; D gene uncertain. The CDR3 is 12 amino acids. V gave up 1 base and J gave up 1 base, with 2 bases separating them. Germline lookup yields CDR1 SGHAT and CDR2 FQDESV (reference sequence). This CDR3 reads CASSLVSYEQYF. The DNA for the CDR3 is TGTGCCAGCAGCTTAGTGTCCTACGAGCAGTACTTC.

The chain recombines TRBV19 with TRBJ1-5; D might be TRBD1 (5 bases). Deletions cut 3 bases from V and 0 bases from J, with 15 bases between. The CDR3 is 17 residues long. CDR1 is LNHDA and CDR2 is SQIVND in the germline V gene (reference sequence). CDR3 coding DNA: TGTGCCAGTAGTATGGGGTGGGGGAGATATAGCAATCAGCCCCAGCATTTT. Its protein product is CASSMGWGRYSNQPQHF.

The chain recombines TRBV2 with TRBJ2-5, with 8 bases identical to TRBD2. The CDR3 is 15 residues long. CDR1 SNHLY and CDR2 FYNNEI come from the germline V gene. The trim removed 2 bases at V and 4 bases at J, leaving 6 bases unmatched. CDR3 residues: CASSEWAGGGETQYF. The CDR3 bases are TGTGCCAGCAGTGAATGGGCGGGAGGTGGAGAGACCCAGTACTTC.

The genes are TRBV28 and TRBJ2-7, with 8 bases fitting TRBD1. CDR1 and CDR2 from the germline V gene are MDHEN and SYDVKM. V lost 8 bases to trimming and J lost 6 bases; unmatched junction nucleotides: 12. This CDR3 has 14 amino acids. CDR3 protein: CASRQGIGSGEQYF. The CDR3 DNA reads TGTGCCAGCCGACAGGGGATAGGTTCGGGCGAGCAGTACTTC.

The chain has TRBV4-3 and TRBJ2-1; D is uncertain. With 0 bases removed from V and 7 bases from J, the gap between germline ends came to 4 bases. The length of the CDR3 is 12 residues. Germline CDR1 and CDR2: LGHNA and YSLEER. The CDR3 coding sequence is TGCGCCAGCAGCCAAGAGAGTAATGAGCAGTTCTTC. This translates into CASSQESNEQFF.

The chain is built from TRBV27 and TRBJ1-3, with TRBD1 as a possible D gene (6 bases). The CDR3 runs to 16 residues. V shed 0 bases and J shed 0 bases, with 9 bases lying between them. Germline loops: CDR1 MNHEY, CDR2 SMNVEV (reference sequence). CDR3 residues: CASSLSGHLSGNTIYF. CDR3 nucleotide sequence: TGTGCCAGCAGTTTATCGGGACACCTCTCTGGAAACACCATATATTTT.

The chain uses TRBV6-6 and TRBJ2-7; D gene ambiguous. Germline values: CDR1 MNHNY, CDR2 SVGAGI (reference sequence). The CDR3 loop spans 13 amino acids. V was shortened by 7 bases and J by 2 bases, with 12 bases between the two germline ends. The CDR3 DNA reads TGTGCCAGCAAGCTGGGCGGACCCTACGAGCAGTACTTC. It is translated as CASKLGGPYEQYF.

The V gene is TRBV7-8, the J gene TRBJ1-1; D might be TRBD1 (5 bases). Looked up from germline, CDR1 is SGHVS and CDR2 is FQNEAQ. This CDR3 spans 14 amino acids. V gave up 2 bases and J gave up 7 bases, with 14 bases separating them. CDR3 DNA sequence: TGTGCCAGCAGCTTAAACAGGCATCGGGGTGAAGCTTTCTTT. It encodes CASSLNRHRGEAFF.

This chain joins TRBV28 and TRBJ2-7; D is perhaps TRBD1 or TRBD2 (6 bases each). CDR1 and CDR2 from the germline V gene are MDHEN and SYDVKM. V was shortened by 6 bases and J by 1 base, with 19 bases between the two germline ends. This CDR3 is 16 amino acids long. The DNA of the CDR3 is TGTGCCAGCAGCTCCCCTGCGCTAGGGGGGTCCTACGAGCAGTACTTC. As protein: CASSSPALGGSYEQYF.

The chain recombines TRBV23-1 with TRBJ2-7; TRBD1 might be the D (6 bases). TRBV23-1 falls under the ORF class, with uncertain function. V lost 3 bases, J lost 4 bases, and 22 bases lay in between. The CDR3 has 17 amino acids. CDR3 DNA sequence: TGCGCCAGCAGTCACCACCCCCGTTGGGGGCCTCGGTACGAGCAGTACTTC. Protein sequence: CASSHHPRWGPRYEQYF.

V usage is TRBV7-9 and J usage is TRBJ2-1, with 12 nucleotides matching TRBD2. The length of the CDR3 is 19 residues. The trim removed 4 bases at V and 0 bases at J, leaving 10 bases unmatched. Germline assignment: CDR1 SEHNR and CDR2 FQNEAQ (reference sequence). This CDR3 is CASSSGLAGPIRSYNEQFF. The CDR3 DNA reads TGTGCCAGCAGCTCTGGACTAGCGGGACCCATCCGCTCCTACAATGAGCAGTTCTTC. The full variable domain, with the rest looked up from reference TRBV7-9 and TRBJ2-1, is DTGVSQNPRHKITKRGQNVTFRCDPISEHNRLYWYRQTLGQGPEFLTYFQNEAQLEKSRLLSDRFSAERPKGSFSTLEIQRTEQGDSAMYLCASSSGLAGPIRSYNEQFFGPGTRLTVL.

The J gene is TRBJ1-4, the V gene TRBV28; 9 nucleotides match TRBD1. Looked up from germline, CDR1 is MDHEN and CDR2 is SYDVKM. The CDR3 is 15 residues long. Trimming at V came to 1 base and at J to 9 bases, leaving 6 bases not matched to a gene. CDR3 loop: CASSLFSGTGQKLFF. The CDR3 DNA is TGTGCCAGCAGTTTATTTTCCGGGACAGGGCAAAAACTGTTTTTT.

V and J are TRBV6-1 and TRBJ1-1, with a possible D match to TRBD1 (5 bases). Trimming cost V 4 bases and J 1 base, with 16 bases left between them. Looked up from germline, CDR1 is MNHNS and CDR2 is SASEGT. This CDR3 spans 16 amino acids. The CDR3 here is CASSAYQGSQNTEAFF. CDR3 in DNA: TGTGCCAGCAGTGCATACCAGGGATCTCAGAACACTGAAGCTTTCTTT.

The chain couples TRBV4-3 to TRBJ1-1; no clear D. The CDR3 runs to 13 residues. The V gene's germline CDR1 is LGHNA and CDR2 YSLEER. V lost 0 bases and J lost 4, with 6 bases in between. The CDR3 DNA reads as TGCGCCAGCAGCCAAGAGAAGTTCACTGAAGCTTTCTTT. Translated, it gives CASSQEKFTEAFF.

This clone was detected only once. This chain's CDR3 is CASSSGQKETQYF. The CDR3 DNA follows: TGTGCCAGCAGCTCAGGACAGAAAGAGACCCAGTACTTC. The chain combines TRBV5-6 with TRBJ2-5, with D possibly being TRBD1 (6 bases). This CDR3 is 13 amino acids long. CDR1 and CDR2 (germline): SGHDT, YYEEEE. Trimming pared 3 bases from V and 3 bases from J, leaving 9 bases between.

The chain couples TRBV28 to TRBJ1-5, with a possible D match to TRBD1 (5 bases). The CDR3 is 15 amino acids. CDR1 and CDR2 from the germline V gene are MDHEN and SYDVKM. V was shortened by 2 bases and J by 6 bases, with 14 bases between the two germline ends. CDR3 in amino acids: CASSLGPGNTQPQHF. CDR3 DNA: TGTGCCAGCAGTTTAGGTCCAGGGAATACTCAGCCCCAGCATTTT. Full variable domain (outside the CDR3, taken from reference TRBV28 and TRBJ1-5): DVKVTQSSRYLVKRTGEKVFLECVQDMDHENMFWYRQDPGLGLRLIYFSYDVKMKEKGDIPEGYSVSREKKERFSLILESASTNQTSMYLCASSLGPGNTQPQHFGDGTRLSIL.

The chain joins TRBV7-2 to TRBJ2-3; 7 bases match TRBD2. Germline-derived CDR1 and CDR2 are SGHTA and FQGNSA. The CDR3 sequence is 16 residues long. V shed 0 bases and J 4 bases; nucleotides not matched to a gene: 7. The chain's CDR3 is CASSLALGGGSDTQYF. For the CDR3, the DNA is TGTGCCAGCAGCTTAGCACTGGGCGGGGGTTCAGATACGCAGTATTTT.

V gene TRBV27 combines with J gene TRBJ2-2, with D perhaps assigned TRBD1 or TRBD2 (5 bases each). Trimming took 6 bases from V and 2 from J, leaving 16 bases between them. Germline V gives CDR1 MNHEY, CDR2 SMNVEV (reference sequence). The CDR3 has 16 amino acids. This CDR3 reads CASRMGHGANTGELFF. CDR3 nucleotide sequence: TGTGCCAGCAGGATGGGTCACGGGGCCAACACCGGGGAGCTGTTTTTT.

The chain has TRBV14 and TRBJ2-1; TRBD2 aligns across 15 bases. J lost 1 base, V lost 1 base, and 5 bases had no gene match. This CDR3 has 19 amino acids. The germline gives CDR1 SGHDN, CDR2 FVKESK. CDR3 bases: TGTGCCAGCAGCCAAGGGGGACTAGCGGGGGGACTTTCCTACAATGAGCAGTTCTTC. This codes for CASSQGGLAGGLSYNEQFF.

In regard to this clone: Its ends do not fully match the called genes, so a read error is possible. This chain links TRBV27 with TRBJ2-1, with unresolved D. CDR3 size: 14 residues. Germline values: CDR1 MNHEY, CDR2 SMNVEV (reference sequence). The CDR3 coding sequence is TGTGCCAGCAGTTTCTCCGACTCCTCCAATGAGCAGTTCTTC. This codes for CASSFSDSSNEQFF.

V usage is TRBV6-5 and J usage is TRBJ2-7; D is unclear. Trimming removed 0 bases from V and 3 bases from J, with 9 bases in between. From germline, CDR1 is MNHEY and CDR2 SVGAGI. The CDR3 is 14 residues long. CDR3 residues: CASSYSTVNYEQYF. Here the CDR3 DNA reads TGTGCCAGCAGTTACTCAACAGTGAACTACGAGCAGTACTTC.

The chain has TRBV7-6 and TRBJ2-2, with D uncertain. Trimming pared 2 bases from V and 4 bases from J, leaving 8 bases between. The CDR3 runs 14 residues. The germline gives CDR1 SGHVS, CDR2 FNYEAQ. CDR3 nucleotide sequence: TGTGCCAGCAGCTTATCTCCTGGCACCGGGGAGCTGTTTTTT. This encodes CASSLSPGTGELFF.

This clone was recorded once. The CDR3 region is CAWGGSYEQYF. The CDR3, as DNA: TGTGCCTGGGGGGGGAGCTACGAGCAGTACTTC. The chain links TRBV30 to TRBJ2-7, with a possible D match to TRBD2 (6 bases). This CDR3 contains 11 residues. Germline assignment: CDR1 GTSNPN and CDR2 SVGIG (reference sequence). Trimming removed 5 bases from V and 3 bases from J, with 8 bases in between.

The V call is TRBV2, the J call TRBJ1-2; TRBD1 aligns across 12 bases. The CDR3 totals 16 residues. Germline V gene lookup returns CDR1 SNHLY and CDR2 FYNNEI. The J segment lost 0 bases and the V segment lost 9 bases, leaving 8 bases of the junction unmatched. The CDR3, as DNA: TGTGCCAGTACCCCGGGACAGGGGGCCCCTAACTATGGCTACACCTTC. It translates to CASTPGQGAPNYGYTF.

The chain carries TRBV4-1 and TRBJ2-4; 11 positions match TRBD1. The CDR3 runs 16 residues. The V and J ends lost 9 bases and 4 bases, in that order; junction bases with no gene match: 11. Per germline, CDR1 MGHRA and CDR2 YSYEKL. CDR3 nucleotide sequence: TGCGCCAGTTCCGGGACAGGGGGAGAGGGGAAAAACATTCAGTACTTC. Its translation: CASSGTGGEGKNIQYF.

This rearrangement joins TRBV6-1 to TRBJ2-5; perhaps TRBD2 as D (6 bases). Germline V gene data show CDR1 as MNHNS and CDR2 as SASEGT. The CDR3 is 13 amino acids. V lost 8 bases and J 4 bases, leaving 14 bases between the germline ends. CDR3 residues: CASGLGSGETQYF. The CDR3 DNA follows: TGTGCCAGCGGGCTCGGGAGTGGAGAGACCCAGTACTTC.